This T cell receptor (beta chain) is from a study of T cell changes during pregnancy in multiple sclerosis. TCRdb's table, derived via immunoSEQ multiplex PCR, lists solely in-frame clones and lacks some. The sample holds roughly 84,000 clones; 80% to 95% are singletons and the top ten take around 1.4%. The specimen comprised peripheral blood, sampled in the third trimester of pregnancy. The sequence derives from a female donor in good health, enrolled as a control in a pregnancy study.

The CDR3 DNA is TGTGCCTGGAGTGCAGGGTTAGATCAGCCCCAGCATTTT. Its protein product is CAWSAGLDQPQHF. The V call is TRBV30, the J call TRBJ1-5; maybe TRBD1 (5 bases). Germline V lookup: CDR1 GTSNPN, CDR2 SVGIG (reference sequence). V shed 1 base and J shed 5 bases, with 9 bases lying between them. CDR3 length: 13 amino acids.